This T cell receptor beta chain was documented in a study of control samples from healthy donors and cancer patients. This clone has just a few counts. Method: immunoSEQ multiplex PCR; TCRdb's copy keeps in-frame clones and lacks some. The table records some 130,000 clones, under 90% of them present only once. The V gene's germline CDR1 is SGHRS and CDR2 YFSETQ. The length of the CDR3 is 22 residues. J gave up 4 bases and V 3 bases, and 21 bases lay outside the gene matches. This clonotype was sampled from a man aged 45-65 years with head and neck cancer. The V and J genes are TRBV5-1 and TRBJ2-1; 14 bases are a match to TRBD2. The material sequenced was PBMCs. This chain's CDR3 is CASSSTTGGVGLAGAPYNEQFF. The CDR3 DNA reads TGCGCCAGCAGCTCAACCACAGGGGGAGTGGGACTAGCGGGAGCCCCATACAATGAGCAGTTCTTC.